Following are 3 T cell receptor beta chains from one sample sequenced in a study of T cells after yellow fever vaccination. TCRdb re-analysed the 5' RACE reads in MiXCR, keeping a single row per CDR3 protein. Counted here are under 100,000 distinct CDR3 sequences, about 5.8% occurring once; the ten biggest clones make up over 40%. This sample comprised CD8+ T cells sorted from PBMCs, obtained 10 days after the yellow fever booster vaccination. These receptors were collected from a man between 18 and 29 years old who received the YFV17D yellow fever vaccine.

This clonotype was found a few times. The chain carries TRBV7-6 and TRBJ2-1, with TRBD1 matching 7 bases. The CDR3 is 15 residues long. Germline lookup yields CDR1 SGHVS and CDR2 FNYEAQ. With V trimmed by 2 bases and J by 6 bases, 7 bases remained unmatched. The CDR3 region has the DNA TGTGCCAGCAGCTTATCACAGGGGCCCGCCAATGAGCAGTTCTTC. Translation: CASSLSQGPANEQFF.

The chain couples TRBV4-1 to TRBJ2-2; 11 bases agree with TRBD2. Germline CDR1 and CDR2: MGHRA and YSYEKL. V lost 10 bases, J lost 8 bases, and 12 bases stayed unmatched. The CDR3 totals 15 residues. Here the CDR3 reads CATSPRLAGKGELFF. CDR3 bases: TGCGCCACCTCCCCCAGACTAGCGGGGAAAGGGGAGCTGTTTTTT.

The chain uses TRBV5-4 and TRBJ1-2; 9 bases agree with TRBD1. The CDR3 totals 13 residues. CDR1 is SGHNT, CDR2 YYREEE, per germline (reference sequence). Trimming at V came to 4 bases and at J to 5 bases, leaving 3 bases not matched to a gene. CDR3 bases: TGTGCCAGCAGCACGGGACAGGGTTATGGCTACACCTTC. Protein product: CASSTGQGYGYTF.